This entry features one T cell receptor (beta chain) sequence. Its antigen remains unidentified. No base quality values were provided; no much bigger clone lies one nucleotide off. The sample belongs to a study of cytomegalovirus exposure and HLA in healthy donors (dated by TCRdb to the late 2010s). Context from the whole study: In an earlier analysis of roughly 500 of the donors, around 290 Gb of sequence data and about 110 million unique TCR beta sequences from roughly 180 million T cells were reported. The study used immunosequencing to profile the T cell repertoires of several hundred subjects and linked those repertoires to cytomegalovirus serostatus. A later genetic analysis used genome-wide SNP genotypes for about 60% of the roughly 700 donors, treating that subset as a discovery cohort. All discovery cohort repertoires had been generated using a single sequencing platform. Across about 370 genotyped donors of the cohort, an average of 235,054 unique TCR beta nucleotide sequences per donor were sequenced, and around 20% of those sequences were non-productive. An earlier analysis of about 600 of the donors used high-throughput TCR beta sequencing to judge whether each TCR beta V gene segment behaved as functional or pseudogenic. Of the roughly 400 genotyped donors, 65% to 90% were placed in the genetic ancestry cluster associated with self-reported Caucasian donors. Alongside the repertoire data, information on donor age, sex, ethnicity and CMV serostatus was compiled. Typing coverage differed by locus: A, B, C, DRB1 and DQB1 were typed in about 629-640 donors, DQA1 in 500 to 550, DPA1 in around 600, and DPB1 in just under 480. The later analysis used no new phenotypic data to find candidate immune exposures, relying instead on TCR beta sequences and their occurrence across donors. Roughly 5 DR-DQ haplotypes were handled as single units for association and clustering, since linkage in the cohort was strong. Roughly 310 gigabases of sequencing data and approximately 85 million unique TCR sequences were included in an early release covering 500 to 750 HLA-typed donors. To predict cytomegalovirus infection status, the study combined high-throughput TCR immunosequencing, statistical association of individual TCRs with disease status, and machine learning. A later analysis re-examined previously published TCR beta repertoires from roughly 720 donors and added high-resolution HLA genotyping to investigate patterns of TCR occurrence. Along with the roughly 700-subject first cohort, a separate validation cohort of around 110 different subjects was used. The study aimed to test whether signatures of past pathogen exposure could be identified by cataloging public T cell receptors. HLA typing covered class I and class II loci at four-digit resolution. Study-level results and caveats: Some IMGT-functional V segments, including TRBV6-2 and TRBV6-3, could not be distinguished by the 87-base-pair reads and were therefore excluded. In a later analysis, TCR association rates were found to vary across HLA loci, with the most associated TCRs seen for DRB1 alleles and the fewest for HLA-C alleles. The sequencing pipeline was judged likely to have produced a cluster of highly shared sequence variants as a technical artifact. The only immune exposure information available for the cohort was CMV serostatus. In the study, 150 to 200 TCR beta chains were listed as associated with cytomegalovirus. According to a later analysis, most CMV-associated TCR beta chains appeared to be HLA-restricted, and the HLA associations seemed to be driven largely by CMV exposure. The presence/absence analyses assumed that sequencing depth was roughly uniform across donors, and that assumption may not be true. The authors suggested that the approach could potentially be extended to other disease states and immunological phenotypes. In vitro tests confirmed that three of the cytomegalovirus-associated TCR beta chains recognize cytomegalovirus antigens. The earlier analysis of 587 of the donors excluded approximately 15 rarely observed V segments, including chromosome 9 orphons, because counts were too low. Broadly in line with IMGT annotations, most TCR beta V segments showed up in productive rearrangements about 87% or about 30% of the time in an earlier analysis of 450 to 600 of the donors. When HLA alleles, especially DR and DQ, strongly co-occurred, TCR associations were difficult to assign to individual alleles. Because some donors lacked HLA typing at each locus, the association tests relied only on the typed subset. The classifier was reported to diagnose cytomegalovirus status with high specificity and sensitivity in both the original cohort and the validation cohort. Compared with equally common non-associated chains, HLA-associated TCR beta chains in a later analysis were more clonally expanded and had lower generation probabilities. Specific HLA alleles were associated with 18,000 or so TCR beta sequences at a false discovery rate of 0.05 in a later analysis. According to a later genetic analysis, donors in an Asian-associated ancestry cluster had fewer N-insertions in productive TCRs than the approximately 630-donor mean. According to a later analysis, parvovirus B19, influenza, CMV and Epstein-Barr virus appeared linked to several top co-occurrence clusters. Correlated functional status among segregating V segments might be attributable to linkage disequilibrium, but an unknown experimental factor could not be ruled out. An association between a missense DCLRE1C variant and V-gene and J-gene trimming of TCR beta chains was found in a later genetic analysis and replicated in an independent cohort. In this cohort, only TCR beta chains were sequenced, and detectable features were limited by the absence of alpha or paired-chain data. Most TCR sequences were observed very rarely across donors, whereas some public TCRs were present in many individuals. A further reported finding was that TCR beta sequences accurately predicted the HLA-A and HLA-B alleles for most subjects in the first cohort.

The cohort was made up of approximately 670 healthy bone marrow donors. At the time of sampling, every cohort member was nominally healthy, though immune exposures that went unrecorded were likely present. The donor was CMV seronegative and was included in the group of over 300 seronegative cohort members. A peripheral blood sample was provided by each donor, and peripheral blood mononuclear cells were used for TCR beta sequencing. Genomic DNA extraction from the blood cell samples was performed with the Qiagen DNeasy Blood Extraction Kit. Libraries were built with the immunoSEQ multiplex PCR assay. For the multiplex PCR, a mixture combining 60 forward primers for TCR Vbeta segments and 13 reverse primers for TCR Jbeta segments was used. The CDR3 region of rearranged TCR beta genes was amplified from genomic DNA with a multiplex PCR assay. Amplified TCR beta libraries were sequenced as 87-base-pair reads on the Illumina HiSeq System. The published analysis was carried out like this. A later analysis tallied approximately 87 million unique TCR beta chains across the 550 to 850 repertoires, and approximately 12 million of those chains were shared by two or more donors. Raw reads were error-corrected and collapsed into unique sequences with a nearest-neighbor algorithm that merged closely related sequences to remove PCR and sequencing errors. V, D and J gene segments were assigned by aligning CDR3 sequences to IMGT reference sequences. For a sequence to be retained, a match of at least six nucleotides was required to both a V gene segment and a J gene segment. A rearrangement counted as productive if the CDR3 had no stop codons and remained in frame with V and J, and every other rearrangement counted as non-productive. CDR3 was defined by IMGT convention, running from the second conserved V-encoded cysteine to the conserved J-encoded phenylalanine. Sequences without an unambiguous match to a single V gene segment were excluded from the earlier analysis of about 600 of the donors. In an earlier analysis of a few hundred of the donors, V segments were called functional above 56.7% productive rearrangements and were called segregating when the between-donor standard deviation exceeded 5%. A statistical classification framework was built to diagnose cytomegalovirus status from the catalog of TCR beta chain sequences. In a later analysis, V and J genes were assigned by comparing TCR nucleotide sequences against IMGT/GENE-DB human TR gene sequences. In a later analysis, CDR3 sequences and most-parsimonious VDJ recombination scenarios were assigned using the TCRdist pipeline. In a later analysis, each TCR beta chain was defined by its CDR3 amino acid sequence together with its V-gene family, and reads lacking a unique V-gene family were excluded. As a way to deal with suspected cross-contamination and a sequencing artifact, a later analysis dropped roughly 620 nucleotide sequences that were highly shared and had low generation probability. In a later analysis, a clonal expansion index was calculated for each public chain from normalized within-repertoire ranks of inferred template counts. Generation probabilities in a later analysis came from a VDJ recombination model fitted to out-of-frame rearrangements, and those results were checked against IGoR. In a later analysis, TCR-TCR, TCR-HLA and TCR-CMV co-occurrence was scored with hypergeometric tests, and a repertoire-size bias correction was applied to TCR pairs. In a later analysis, false discovery rates were estimated by permuting HLA or CMV assignments 20 times. A later analysis grouped co-occurring TCRs with DBSCAN, adding TCRdist sequence similarity when clustering within HLA-allele-positive subsets. Repertoires with fewer than 30,000 or more than 120,000 public chains were left out of co-occurrence clustering, as were about 5 repertoires with anomalous nucleotide sharing. The source is immuneACCESS, and TCRdb retained only in-frame sequences with V and J called. Part of the clones is not carried over; for the studies checked, unresolved V genes explain less than half of this, and the remainder is unexplained. The V and J calls and clone size were taken over from that table, and D and trimming were inferred from the DNA. For this sample the table gives about 170,000 clones, of which 65% to 80% were detected only once. The leading ten clones occupy 2% to 2.5% of the sample.

V is shortened by 5 bases, J by 0 bases, and the region joining them spans 12 bases. From the germline V gene, CDR1 is KGHSH and CDR2 is LQKENI. The CDR3, from cysteine to phenylalanine, totals 15 residues. Kept here is only the CDR3 DNA, which spans 45 bases and is read in frame from base 1. This clonotype originated in a female donor in good health and CMV-seronegative. Sequenced sample: PBMCs. The V and J genes are TRBV18 and TRBJ2-3, with the identity of the D gene unclear. The CDR3: CASSMSQSSTDTQYF. The nucleotides read TGTGCCAGCTCAATGTCCCAGTCGAGCACAGATACGCAGTATTTT.